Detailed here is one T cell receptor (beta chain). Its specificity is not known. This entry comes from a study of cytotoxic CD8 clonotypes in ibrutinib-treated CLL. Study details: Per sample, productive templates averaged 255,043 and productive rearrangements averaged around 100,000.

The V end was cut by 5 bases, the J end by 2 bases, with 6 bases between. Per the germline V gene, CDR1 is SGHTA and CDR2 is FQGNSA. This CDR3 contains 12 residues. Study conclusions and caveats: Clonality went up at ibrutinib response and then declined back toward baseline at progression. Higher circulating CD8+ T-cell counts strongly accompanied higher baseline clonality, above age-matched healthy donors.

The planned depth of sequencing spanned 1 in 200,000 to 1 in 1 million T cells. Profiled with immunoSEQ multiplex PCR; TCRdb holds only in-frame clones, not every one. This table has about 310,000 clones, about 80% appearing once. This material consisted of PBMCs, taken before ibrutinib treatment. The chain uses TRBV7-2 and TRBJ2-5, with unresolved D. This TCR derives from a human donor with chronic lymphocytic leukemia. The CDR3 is CASSPQQETQYF. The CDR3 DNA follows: TGTGCCAGCAGCCCCCAACAAGAGACCCAGTACTTC.